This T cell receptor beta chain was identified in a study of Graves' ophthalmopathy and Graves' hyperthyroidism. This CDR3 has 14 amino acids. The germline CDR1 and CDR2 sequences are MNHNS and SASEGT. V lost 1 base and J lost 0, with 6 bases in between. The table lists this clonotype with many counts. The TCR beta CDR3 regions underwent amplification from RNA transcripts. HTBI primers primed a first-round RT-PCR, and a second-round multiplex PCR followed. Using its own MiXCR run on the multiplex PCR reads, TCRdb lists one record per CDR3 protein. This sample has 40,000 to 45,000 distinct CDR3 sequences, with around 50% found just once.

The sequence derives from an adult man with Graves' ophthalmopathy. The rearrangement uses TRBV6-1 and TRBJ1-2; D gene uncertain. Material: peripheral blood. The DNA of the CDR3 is TGTGCCAGCAGTGAAGGCCGCGCTAACTATGGCTACACCTTC. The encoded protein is CASSEGRANYGYTF.